One T cell receptor (beta chain) is described in this entry. Possible read error: a much larger clone is one base away. This sample stems from a study of neurological immune-mediated disorders. TCRdb redid the calling of the 5' RACE reads with MiXCR, one entry per CDR3 protein. The sample yields under 45,000 distinct CDR3 sequences, roughly 13% seen once. The length of the CDR3 is 12 residues. Germline V lookup: CDR1 DFQATT, CDR2 SNEGSKA (reference sequence). Sequencing was carried out using PBMCs. This TCR was recovered from a female donor in good health. The chain uses TRBV20-1 and TRBJ1-2; 8 bases align to TRBD1. The CDR3 DNA is TGCAGTGCCCCACAGGGGGTCTATGGCTTCACCTTC. Translating gives CSAPQGVYGFTF.